This T cell receptor (beta chain) was sequenced during a study of a mutant IDH1 vaccine in newly diagnosed glioma. Study as a whole: Antecedent treatment encompassed radiotherapy, temozolomide, or their combination; the majority received both.

General study results and limits: Across multiple MHC alleles, 93.3% of patients had vaccine-induced responses. Alterations occurring in top peripheral T cell clonotypes seemed unrelated to pseudoprogression.

TCRdb's table, derived via immunoSEQ multiplex PCR, lists solely in-frame clones and lacks some. The sample shows over 55,000 clones, roughly 76% of them seen only once. As to time point: week 35, safety follow-up. Doses of 300 ug of mutant IDH1 20-mer peptide were given with topical imiquimod. Each patient was administered eight vaccinations, scheduled in weeks 1, 3, 5, 7, 11, 15, 19 and 23. This clone showed up just once. The antigen is not known. The CDR3 length is 14 residues. V dropped 4 bases and J dropped 5 bases, with 14 bases sitting between them. The germline V gene encodes CDR1 LNHNV and CDR2 YYDKDF (reference sequence).

The source is a man aged 35 to 55 with glioma. The chain links TRBV15 to TRBJ2-5; D unclear. The specimen was PBMCs, collected from a glioma patient whose treatment included an IDH1 peptide vaccine. The CDR3 region has the DNA TGTGCCACCAGCAAACCCCCCTCGGCGGAGACCCAGTACTTC. Amino acid sequence: CATSKPPSAETQYF.